The present TCR beta chain was sequenced within a study of cytomegalovirus exposure and HLA in healthy donors. PCR amplification relied on 60 Vbeta primers (plus 13 Jbeta primers). Using immunoSEQ multiplex PCR, the repertoire was profiled, and TCRdb retains in-frame clones only, with some absent. Recorded for this sample: approximately 150,000 clones. The germline CDR1 and CDR2 sequences are SQVTM and ANQGSEA. This CDR3 spans 14 amino acids. The V gene lost 2 bases and the J gene lost 4 bases, with 11 bases spanning the gap. Whole-study findings and limits: Reports indicate that TCR beta sequences accurately predicted the HLA-A and HLA-B alleles of most subjects.

As to this clone: What it binds is unknown.

The source of this sequence is a woman aged 45 to 65 in good health and CMV-seronegative. This chain uses TRBV29-1 with TRBJ2-2; unclear D gene. The sequencing sample was made of PBMCs. CDR3 in DNA: TGCAGCGTTGAACCCTCGTTTAGCACCGGGGAGCTGTTTTTT. Translating gives CSVEPSFSTGELFF.